This T cell receptor (beta chain) was recovered during a study of shared clonotypes between healthy human individuals. The naive CD8 population came from CD45RO-negative cells selected for CCR7, without terminally differentiated effector memory CD45RA+ cells. Trimming removed 5 bases at V and 5 bases at J, with 12 bases between. The CDR3 is 13 amino acids. Germline V gene data show CDR1 as SGHVS and CDR2 as FNYEAQ. In replicate PCRs of sorted subsets, roughly 190 ng DNA, approximately 30,000 T cell genomes, was used. Libraries were prepared by immunoSEQ multiplex PCR; TCRdb keeps only in-frame clonotypes and omits some of them. The repertoire consists of 2 million or so clones, with about 95% occurring once and the leading ten covering about 1.1%.

The sequenced sample was naive CD8+ T cells sorted from blood. The chain recombines TRBV7-6 with TRBJ1-2; D might be TRBD1 (6 bases). The source of this sequence is a young man in good health. In DNA, the CDR3 is TGTGCCAGCAGCGGGACACCTGGTTATGGCTACACCTTC. Residues: CASSGTPGYGYTF.